This TCR beta chain comes out of a study of T-cell reconstitution after alpha-beta-depleted transplantation in children (dated by TCRdb to between 2015 and 2016). With regard to the full study: T-cell immune reconstitution after TCRalphabeta/CD19-depleted allogeneic hematopoietic cell transplantation in children was quantitatively tracked in the study by means of TCR repertoire profiling. Overall results and qualifications from the work: In some patients, the high TCRbeta diversity seen at day 60 was put down to recipient T cells and intrathymic progenitors that had survived conditioning. The frequencies of hyperexpanded clones fell over the following months, and after one year, T-cell counts and TCRbeta diversity were mostly attributed to newly produced T cells. About two months after transplant, the apparently early recovery of alphabetaT-cell counts reportedly depended on just several hundred clones that had expanded rapidly and came from non-depleted graft cells.

From a lookup of the germline V gene, CDR1 and CDR2 are MNHNS and SASEGT. At the junction V is shortened by 6 bases and J by 5 bases; bases outside the gene matches: 5. Counted from cysteine to phenylalanine, this CDR3 has 13 amino acids. Only the CDR3 DNA is retained, 39 bases long and in frame from the first base. In regard to this clonotype: What antigen it recognizes has not been identified. The input lacks base qualities; no much larger clone sits a single base away.

Library creation used PCR. Instrument used: Illumina HiSeq 2500. Molecular barcoding was employed in the preparation of TCR libraries, with unique molecular identifiers being used to normalize TCRbeta repertoire quantification. TCRdb ran its own pipeline on the public reads, namely fastp trimming at Q25 and MiXCR clone calling, and kept in-frame beta chains. Every CDR3 protein is listed once, alongside the most common genes and DNA of its rows. This sample has around 76,000 distinct CDR3 sequences in its table, and 15% to 20% of those were observed once. In total, the top ten clones hold about half of the sample. According to the study, the label for this sample's treatment or condition signals: allogeneic hematopoietic cell transplantation with graft depleted of TCRalphabeta T cells and CD19 B cells. The children who served as transplant recipients had been given grafts of TCRalphabeta/CD19-depleted allogeneic hematopoietic cells.

Here the chain combines TRBV6-1 and TRBJ2-5; 8 of the junction bases match TRBD2. The specimen was PBMCs, mostly from graft donor cells, collected 360 days after TCRalphabeta/CD19-depleted stem cell transplant. This receptor was identified in a male patient aged 2 to 9 who had a stem cell transplant for acute lymphoblastic leukemia, so the T cells may come from the graft donor. CDR3 reads: CASRPSGSETQYF. The nucleotides read TGTGCCAGCAGACCGAGCGGGAGCGAGACCCAGTACTTC.